The table lists the clone carrying this TCR beta chain with a few counts. Its antigen remains unidentified. The sample comes from a study of T-cell memory formation after mild COVID-19. Study-level results: Day 37-peaking second-wave clones had unconfirmed SARS-CoV-2 specificity. Shrinking CD4+ clones resided mostly in CM and EM, and CD8+ ones in EMRA. Balance between CD4 and CD8 was seen in clones contracting day 15 to 85, and a CD4+ lean was seen in later expanders. The appearance of some responding clones in pre-infection memory suggested that cross-reactive memory joined.

TCRdb fed the 5' RACE reads into MiXCR, producing one record per CDR3 protein. The sample records about 49,000 distinct CDR3 sequences, approximately 7.6% being singletons. CDR1 is SGHTA and CDR2 is FQGTGA in the germline V gene. CDR3 length equals 13 residues. V was cut by 2 bases and J by 6 bases, with 5 bases left in between. The source material was PBMCs or a T cell subset sorted from them (not recorded which). The receptor was isolated from a man aged 18-30 years who had mild COVID-19 (a few samples of this study predate the infection). Cell type and time point are not known. V usage is TRBV7-3 and J usage is TRBJ2-6, with unresolved D. CDR3 sequence: CASSLVEANVLTF. As DNA, the CDR3 is TGTGCCAGCAGCTTAGTGGAGGCCAACGTCCTGACTTTC. Based on the CDR3 plus reference TRBV7-3 and TRBJ2-6, the full variable domain is GAGVSQTPSNKVTEKGKYVELRCDPISGHTALYWYRQSLGQGPEFLIYFQGTGAADDSGLPNDRFFAVRPEGSVSTLKIQRTERGDSAVYLCASSLVEANVLTFGAGSRLTVL.